These 5 T cell receptor beta chains share one sample of origin, sequenced in a study of blood T cells in healthy people across ages. Combining a sample-barcoded 5' primer with a J-beta primer mix, a second PCR ran for about 6 to 11 cycles. TCRdb re-analysed the 5' RACE reads in MiXCR, keeping a single row per CDR3 protein. The table lists around 800,000 distinct CDR3 sequences, around 62% of them singletons. Sequenced input: blood. Receptor source: a man aged 25-40 years in good health.

The V and J genes are TRBV27 and TRBJ2-1; 7 bases align to TRBD1. CDR3 length equals 14 residues. J was trimmed by 2 bases and V by 5 bases; bases with no gene match: 3. Germline CDR1 reads MNHEY; CDR2 reads SMNVEV (reference sequence). The CDR3: CASSPDRAYNEQFF. In DNA, the CDR3 is TGTGCCAGCAGTCCAGACAGGGCCTACAATGAGCAGTTCTTC.

The chain is built from TRBV5-1 and TRBJ2-5; TRBD2 aligns across 10 bases. Germline values: CDR1 SGHRS, CDR2 YFSETQ. The CDR3 consists of 14 residues. With V trimmed by 4 bases and J by 7 bases, 7 bases remained unmatched. The CDR3 spells CASSAGLAKGTQYF. In DNA, the CDR3 is TGCGCCAGCAGCGCGGGACTAGCGAAAGGGACCCAGTACTTC.

This clonotype has a handful of counts. A much larger clone lies a single base off, so this may be a read error. The rearrangement links TRBV7-9 to TRBJ2-1; 7 bases line up with TRBD1. The assigned J gene may be wrong: the sequence end matches TRBJ2-7 better. The CDR3 contains 14 residues. Germline CDR1 SEHNR, CDR2 FQNEAQ (reference sequence). This CDR3 reads CASRRTGLYNEQYF. CDR3 DNA sequence: TGTGCCAGCAGGAGGACAGGCCTCTACAATGAGCAGTACTTC.

This rearrangement joins TRBV12-3 or TRBV12-4 to TRBJ2-1; 9 bases fit TRBD1. V lost 6 bases to trimming and J lost 6 bases; unmatched junction nucleotides: 9. The CDR3 length is 15 residues. CDR3 DNA: TGTGCCAGCAGGGCCGGGACAGGGCGAATCAATGAGCAGTTCTTC. Its protein product is CASRAGTGRINEQFF.

The table lists this clonotype with many counts. This chain uses TRBV20-1 with TRBJ2-3; either TRBD1 or TRBD2 may fit D (6 bases each). V was cut by 0 bases and J by 1 base, with 17 bases left in between. The CDR3 sequence is 17 residues long. Per germline, CDR1 DFQATT and CDR2 SNEGSKA (reference sequence). CDR3 sequence (DNA): TGCAGTGCTAGAGATCGGCAGGGGAGGCTCGGCACAGATACGCAGTATTTT. Its protein product is CSARDRQGRLGTDTQYF.